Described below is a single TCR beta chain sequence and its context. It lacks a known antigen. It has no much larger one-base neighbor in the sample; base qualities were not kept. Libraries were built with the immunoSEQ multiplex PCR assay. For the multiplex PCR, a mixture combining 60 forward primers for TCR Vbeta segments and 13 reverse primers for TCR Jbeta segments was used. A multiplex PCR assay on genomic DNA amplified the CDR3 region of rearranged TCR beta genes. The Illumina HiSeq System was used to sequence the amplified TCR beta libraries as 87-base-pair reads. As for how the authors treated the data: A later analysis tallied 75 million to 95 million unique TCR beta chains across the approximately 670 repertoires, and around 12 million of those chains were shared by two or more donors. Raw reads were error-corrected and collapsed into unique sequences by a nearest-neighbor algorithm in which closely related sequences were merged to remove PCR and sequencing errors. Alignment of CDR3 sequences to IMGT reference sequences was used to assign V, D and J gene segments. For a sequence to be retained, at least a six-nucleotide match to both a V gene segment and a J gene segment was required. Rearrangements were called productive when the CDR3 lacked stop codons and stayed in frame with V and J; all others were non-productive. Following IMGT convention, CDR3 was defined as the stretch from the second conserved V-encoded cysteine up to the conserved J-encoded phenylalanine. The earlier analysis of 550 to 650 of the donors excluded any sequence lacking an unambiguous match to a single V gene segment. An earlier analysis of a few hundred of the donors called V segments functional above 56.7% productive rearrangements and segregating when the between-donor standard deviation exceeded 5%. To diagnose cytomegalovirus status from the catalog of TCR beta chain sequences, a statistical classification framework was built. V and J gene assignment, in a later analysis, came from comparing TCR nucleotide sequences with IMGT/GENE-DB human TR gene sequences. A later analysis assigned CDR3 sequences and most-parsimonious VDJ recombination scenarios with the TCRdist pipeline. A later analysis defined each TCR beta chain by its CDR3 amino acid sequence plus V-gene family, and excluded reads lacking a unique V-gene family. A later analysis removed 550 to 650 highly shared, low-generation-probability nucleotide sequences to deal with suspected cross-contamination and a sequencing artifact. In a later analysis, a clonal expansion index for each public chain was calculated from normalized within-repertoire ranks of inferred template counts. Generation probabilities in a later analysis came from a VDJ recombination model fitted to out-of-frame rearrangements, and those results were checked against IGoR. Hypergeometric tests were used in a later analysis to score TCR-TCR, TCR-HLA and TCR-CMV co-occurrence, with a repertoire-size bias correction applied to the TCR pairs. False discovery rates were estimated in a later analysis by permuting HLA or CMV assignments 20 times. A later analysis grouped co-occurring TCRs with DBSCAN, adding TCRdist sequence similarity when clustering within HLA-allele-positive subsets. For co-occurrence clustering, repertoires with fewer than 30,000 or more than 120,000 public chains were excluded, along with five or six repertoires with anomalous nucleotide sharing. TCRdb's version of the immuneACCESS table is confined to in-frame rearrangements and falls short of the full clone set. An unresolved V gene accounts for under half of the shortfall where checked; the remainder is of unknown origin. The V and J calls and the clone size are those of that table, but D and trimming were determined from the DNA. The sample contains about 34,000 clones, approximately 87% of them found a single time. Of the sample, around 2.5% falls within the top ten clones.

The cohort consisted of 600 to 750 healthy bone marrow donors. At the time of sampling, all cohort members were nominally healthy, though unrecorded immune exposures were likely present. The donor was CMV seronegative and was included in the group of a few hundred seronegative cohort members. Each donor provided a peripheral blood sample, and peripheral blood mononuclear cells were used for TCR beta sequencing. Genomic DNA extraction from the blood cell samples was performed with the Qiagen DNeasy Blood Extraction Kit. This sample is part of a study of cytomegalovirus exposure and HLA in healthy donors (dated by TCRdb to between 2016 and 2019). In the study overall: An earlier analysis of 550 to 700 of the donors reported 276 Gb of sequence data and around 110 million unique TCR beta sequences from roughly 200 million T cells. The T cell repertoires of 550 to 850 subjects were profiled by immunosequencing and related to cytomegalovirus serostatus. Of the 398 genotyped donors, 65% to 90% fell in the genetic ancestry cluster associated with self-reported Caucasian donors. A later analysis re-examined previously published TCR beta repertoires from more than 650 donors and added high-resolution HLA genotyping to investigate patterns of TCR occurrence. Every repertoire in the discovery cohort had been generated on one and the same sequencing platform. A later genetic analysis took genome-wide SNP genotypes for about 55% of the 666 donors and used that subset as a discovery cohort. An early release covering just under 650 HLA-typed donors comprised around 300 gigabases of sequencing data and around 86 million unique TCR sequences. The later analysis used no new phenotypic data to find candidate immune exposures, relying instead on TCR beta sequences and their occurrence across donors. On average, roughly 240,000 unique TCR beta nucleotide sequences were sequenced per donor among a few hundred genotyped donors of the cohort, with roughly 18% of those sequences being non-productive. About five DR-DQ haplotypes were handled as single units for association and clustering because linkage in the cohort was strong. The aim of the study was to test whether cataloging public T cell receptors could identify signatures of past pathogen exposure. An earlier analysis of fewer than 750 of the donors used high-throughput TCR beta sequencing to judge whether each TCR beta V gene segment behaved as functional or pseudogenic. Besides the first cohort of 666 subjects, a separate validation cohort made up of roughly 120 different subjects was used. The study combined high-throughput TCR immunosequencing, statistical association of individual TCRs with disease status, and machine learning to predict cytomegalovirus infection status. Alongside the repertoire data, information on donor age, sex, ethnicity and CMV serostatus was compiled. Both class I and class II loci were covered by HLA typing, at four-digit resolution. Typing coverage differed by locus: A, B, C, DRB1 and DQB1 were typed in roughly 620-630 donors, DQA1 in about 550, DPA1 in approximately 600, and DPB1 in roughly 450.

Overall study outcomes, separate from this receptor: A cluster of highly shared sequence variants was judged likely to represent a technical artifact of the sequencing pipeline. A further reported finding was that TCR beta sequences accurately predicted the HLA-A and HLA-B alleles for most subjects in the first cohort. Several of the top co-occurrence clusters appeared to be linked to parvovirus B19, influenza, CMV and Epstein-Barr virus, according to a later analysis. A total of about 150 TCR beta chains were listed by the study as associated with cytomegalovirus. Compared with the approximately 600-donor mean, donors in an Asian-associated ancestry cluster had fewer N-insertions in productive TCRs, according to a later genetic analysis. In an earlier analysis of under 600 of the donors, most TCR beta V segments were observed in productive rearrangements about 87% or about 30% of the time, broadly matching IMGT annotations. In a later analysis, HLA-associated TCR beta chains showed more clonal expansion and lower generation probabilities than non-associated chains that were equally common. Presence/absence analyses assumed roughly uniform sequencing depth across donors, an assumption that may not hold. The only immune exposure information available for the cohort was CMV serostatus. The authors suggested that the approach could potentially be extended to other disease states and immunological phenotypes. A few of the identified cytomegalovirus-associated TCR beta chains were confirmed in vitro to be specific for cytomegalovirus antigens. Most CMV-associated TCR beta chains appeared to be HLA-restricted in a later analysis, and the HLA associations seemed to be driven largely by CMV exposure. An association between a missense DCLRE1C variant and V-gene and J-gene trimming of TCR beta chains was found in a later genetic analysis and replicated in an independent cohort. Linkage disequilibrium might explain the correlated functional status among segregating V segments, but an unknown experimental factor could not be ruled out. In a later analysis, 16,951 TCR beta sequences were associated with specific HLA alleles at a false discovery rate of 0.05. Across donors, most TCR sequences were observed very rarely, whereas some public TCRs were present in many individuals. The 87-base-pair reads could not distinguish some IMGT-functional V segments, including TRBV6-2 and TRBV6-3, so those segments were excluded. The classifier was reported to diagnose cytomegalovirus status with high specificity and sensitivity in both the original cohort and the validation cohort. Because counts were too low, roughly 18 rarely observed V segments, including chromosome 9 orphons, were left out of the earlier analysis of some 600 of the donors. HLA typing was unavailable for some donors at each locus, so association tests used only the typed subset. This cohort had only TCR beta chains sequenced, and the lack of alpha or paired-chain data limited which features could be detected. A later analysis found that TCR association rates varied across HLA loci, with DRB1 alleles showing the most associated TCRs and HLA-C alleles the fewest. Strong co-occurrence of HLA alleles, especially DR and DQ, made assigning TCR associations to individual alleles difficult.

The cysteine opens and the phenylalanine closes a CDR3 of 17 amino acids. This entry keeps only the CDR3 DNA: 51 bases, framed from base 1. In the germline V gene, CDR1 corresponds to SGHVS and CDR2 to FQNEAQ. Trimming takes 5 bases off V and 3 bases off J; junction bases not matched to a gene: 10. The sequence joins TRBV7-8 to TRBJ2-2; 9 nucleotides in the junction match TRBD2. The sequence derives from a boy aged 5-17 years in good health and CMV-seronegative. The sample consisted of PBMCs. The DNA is TGTGCCAGCAGCGCGAGCCAGCGGGGGGCCTACACCGGGGAGCTGTTTTTT. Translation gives CASSASQRGAYTGELFF.